This T cell receptor (beta chain) was observed in a study of identifying expanded T cells in peripheral blood. Study observations and caveats: Differentially abundant clones: around 1.2 between replicates, 15 to 17 at around 14 days, around 19 at four. Clone count variance between approximately 2-week samples rose with total template count.

Healthy donors had no documented immune events, such as infections, while sampled. Clones were read by immunoSEQ multiplex PCR, and TCRdb kept only the in-frame ones, dropping some. The data hold approximately 80,000 clones, with about 83% observed a single time. With respect to this clone: Its specificity is unknown.

Germline lookup yields CDR1 SGDLS and CDR2 YYNGEE. J was trimmed by 2 bases and V by 3 bases; bases with no gene match: 4. This CDR3 comprises 15 residues. The sequence came from a person aged 18-70 years in good health. The chain recombines TRBV9 with TRBJ2-3; 9 bases agree with TRBD1. Sample: blood. The CDR3 sequence is CASSARTGDTDTQYF. In nucleotides, the CDR3 is TGTGCCAGCAGCGCCCGGACAGGGGACACAGATACGCAGTATTTT.